The 8 T cell receptor beta chains below were found in one sample sequenced in a study of blood T cell repertoires in COVID-19. Measured with immunoSEQ multiplex PCR; TCRdb has only the in-frame clones, and not every one. The data show some 150,000 clones, roughly nine tenths seen once. The sequenced material came from PBMCs or T cells enriched from blood (not recorded which). These receptors were taken from a human donor with acute COVID-19. The donor label of this sample is uncertain.

The table lists this clone with a few counts. The chain joins TRBV21-1 to TRBJ2-2; TRBD2 is the table's D call and was not checked against the DNA. TRBV21-1 is a documented pseudogene. This CDR3 contains 16 residues. This chain's CDR3 is CASSKSWGRDTGELFF. CDR3 nucleotide sequence: TGTGCCAGCAGCAAAAGCTGGGGGAGGGACACCGGGGAGCTGTTTTTT.

The chain employs TRBV30 and TRBJ1-2; 7 bases match TRBD1. With V trimmed by 3 bases and J by 3 bases, 7 bases remained unmatched. The CDR3 totals 14 residues. Germline CDR1 reads GTSNPN; CDR2 reads SVGIG (reference sequence). CDR3 loop: CAWSGQESYYGYTF. CDR3 bases: TGTGCCTGGAGCGGACAGGAATCTTACTATGGCTACACCTTC.

This chain connects TRBV2 to TRBJ2-7; 7 positions agree with TRBD1. This CDR3 is 15 amino acids long. V lost 8 bases to trimming and J lost 6 bases; unmatched junction nucleotides: 16. From germline, CDR1 is SNHLY and CDR2 FYNNEI. CDR3 sequence reads: CASSYLRDSRSEQYF. In DNA form, the CDR3 reads TGTGCCAGCTCCTACCTCCGGGACAGCAGGAGCGAGCAGTACTTC. The full variable domain, in which reference TRBV2 and TRBJ2-7 provide the parts outside the CDR3, is EPEVTQTPSHQVTQMGQEVILRCVPISNHLYFYWYRQILGQKVEFLVSFYNNEISEKSEIFDDQFSVERPDGSNFTLKIRSTKLEDSAMYFCASSYLRDSRSEQYFGPGTRLTVT.

CDR3 coding DNA: TGTGCCAGCAGTGAGACAGTTACTAAACTCGCGAACACCGGGGAGCTGTTTTTT. Amino acids: CASSETVTKLANTGELFF. V gene TRBV25-1 combines with J gene TRBJ2-2; possible D gene TRBD1, 5 bases. Trimming pared 3 bases from V and 0 bases from J, leaving 17 bases between. Germline V gene data show CDR1 as MGHDK and CDR2 as SYGVNS. CDR3 length equals 18 residues.

J is TRBJ2-3 and V is TRBV25-1; possible D gene TRBD2, 5 bases. The germline gives CDR1 MGHDK, CDR2 SYGVNS. Between the trimmed V and J ends, which lost 3 bases and 4 bases, there was a span of 14 bases. The length of the CDR3 is 15 residues. CDR3 bases: TGTGCCAGCAGTGATGCCGGGATTACATCAGATACGCAGTATTTT. Translated: CASSDAGITSDTQYF.

This clone turned up a few times. The chain employs TRBV3-1 (or the pseudogene TRBV3-2) and TRBJ1-5; 8 nucleotides line up with TRBD1. The trim removed 0 bases at V and 2 bases at J, leaving 0 bases unmatched. The CDR3 has 15 residues. CDR1 is LGHDT, CDR2 YNNKEL, per germline (reference sequence). CDR3 DNA sequence: TGTGCCAGCAGCCAAGAGGGACAGGGCAATCAGCCCCAGCATTTT. It codes for CASSQEGQGNQPQHF.

The chain joins TRBV7-2 to TRBJ1-4; no clear D gene. V lost 2 bases and J 8 bases, leaving 15 bases between the germline ends. CDR3 length: 15 residues. The germline V gene encodes CDR1 SGHTA and CDR2 FQGNSA. The DNA for the CDR3 is TGTGCCAGCAGCTTAAGTGGAGGGTCTCACGAAAAACTGTTTTTT. Its protein product is CASSLSGGSHEKLFF.

The rearrangement uses TRBV2 and TRBJ1-1; tentative D call: TRBD1 (5 bases). V dropped 8 bases and J dropped 0 bases, with 22 bases sitting between them. The CDR3 has 17 amino acids. CDR1 SNHLY and CDR2 FYNNEI come from the germline V gene. CDR3 nucleotides: TGTGCCAGCTTATGGGCCTCCGGGGGAACGCTGAACACTGAAGCTTTCTTT. Its translation: CASLWASGGTLNTEAFF.